This TCR beta chain emerged from a study of cytomegalovirus exposure and HLA in healthy donors. A note on this clone: What it recognizes is unknown.

The donors, nominally healthy at sampling, likely had unrecorded immune exposures. PCR employed 60 Vbeta and 13 Jbeta primers. TCRdb's copy holds only in-frame clones and misses some; the assay was immunoSEQ multiplex PCR. The sample data list more than 95,000 clones. V was shortened by 5 bases and J by 1 base, with 8 bases between the two germline ends. This CDR3 is built from 13 residues. In germline, CDR1 is MGHDK, CDR2 SYGVNS. The study, taken as a whole, reports: Associated with cytomegalovirus, according to the listing, were 170 or so TCR beta chains. V- and J-gene trimming of TCR beta was linked (in a later analysis) to a missense DCLRE1C variant. A later analysis linked 15,000 to 20,000 TCR beta sequences to HLA alleles at 0.05 false discovery rate.

Sequenced material: PBMCs. This TCR came from a man aged 18 to 29 in good health and CMV-seronegative. The chain carries TRBV25-1 and TRBJ1-1, with D perhaps matching TRBD1 (5 bases). The CDR3 nucleotides are TGTGCCAGCAGTCTACAGGCGAACACTGAAGCTTTCTTT. This codes for CASSLQANTEAFF.